These 23 T cell receptor beta chains originate from one sample sequenced in a study of cytomegalovirus exposure and HLA in healthy donors. Researchers ran the PCR with 60 Vbeta and 13 Jbeta primers. Using immunoSEQ multiplex PCR, the repertoire was profiled, and TCRdb retains in-frame clones only, with some absent. This table holds around 130,000 clones, nearly 90% found once. Sequenced input: PBMCs. These receptors were collected from a woman in her 40s in good health and CMV-seronegative.

The J gene is TRBJ2-7, the V gene TRBV5-4, with 8 bases that match TRBD2. Germline loops: CDR1 SGHNT, CDR2 YYREEE (reference sequence). This CDR3 has 15 amino acids. The ends lost 0 bases at V and 10 bases at J; junction bases unmatched: 12. The CDR3 loop is CASSLEGGLAAFQYF. The CDR3 DNA is TGTGCCAGCAGCTTGGAGGGAGGACTAGCAGCTTTCCAGTACTTC. The variable domain in full, with the rest retrieved from reference TRBV5-4 and TRBJ2-7, is ETGVTQSPTHLIKTRGQQVTLRCSSQSGHNTVSWYQQALGQGPQFIFQYYREEENGRGNFPPRFSGLQFPNYSSELNVNALELDDSALYLCASSLEGGLAAFQYFGPGTRLTVT.

This chain joins TRBV10-3 and TRBJ1-2; TRBD1 aligns across 7 bases. The J segment lost 7 bases and the V segment lost 2 bases, leaving 4 bases of the junction unmatched. The CDR3 consists of 13 residues. Germline V gene lookup returns CDR1 ENHRY and CDR2 SYGVKD. This CDR3 is CAISEQQGSGYTF. CDR3 nucleotides: TGTGCCATCAGTGAGCAACAGGGGTCTGGCTACACCTTC.

The V call is TRBV10-3, the J call TRBJ2-7; D might be TRBD1 (6 bases). Germline lookup yields CDR1 ENHRY and CDR2 SYGVKD. CDR3 length: 13 residues. The V and J ends lost 10 bases and 6 bases respectively, with 19 bases between them. The CDR3 DNA is TGTGCCACCTCCATAGGGGGTTGGATCGAGCAGTACTTC. Translating it yields CATSIGGWIEQYF.

The chain links TRBV9 to TRBJ2-7, with TRBD2 as a possible D gene (6 bases). V shed 4 bases and J shed 4 bases, with 15 bases lying between them. CDR1 and CDR2 (germline): SGDLS, YYNGEE. This CDR3 spans 14 amino acids. The CDR3 region is CASSPRDSFYEQYF. CDR3 in DNA: TGTGCCAGCAGCCCCCGGGACTCATTTTACGAGCAGTACTTC. The variable domain in full, with the rest retrieved from reference TRBV9 and TRBJ2-7, is DSGVTQTPKHLITATGQRVTLRCSPRSGDLSVYWYQQSLDQGLQFLIQYYNGEERAKGNILERFSAQQFPDLHSELNLSSLELGDSALYFCASSPRDSFYEQYFGPGTRLTVT.

The V gene is TRBV9, the J gene TRBJ2-7, with 8 bases aligning to TRBD1. Trimming took 4 bases from V and 3 from J; bases not matched to a gene: 9. Germline CDR1 is SGDLS and CDR2 is YYNGEE. This CDR3 is built from 15 residues. CDR3 sequence reads: CASSQRTGILYEQYF. The CDR3 DNA sequence: TGTGCCAGCAGCCAACGGACAGGGATTCTCTACGAGCAGTACTTC.

J is TRBJ1-4 and V is TRBV7-9, with a weak D call TRBD1 (6 bases). Trimming shortened V by 3 bases and J by 5 bases, and 13 bases separated the two germline ends. Germline V CDR1 and CDR2: SEHNR, FQNEAQ (reference sequence). The CDR3 length is 15 residues. In nucleotides, the CDR3 is TGTGCCAGCAGCTTCGGACAGTCTGGGAATGAAAAACTGTTTTTT. Translating gives CASSFGQSGNEKLFF.

The rearrangement joins TRBV6-1 to TRBJ2-7; 9 bases align to TRBD2. CDR1 is MNHNS, CDR2 SASEGT, per germline. CDR3 length: 14 amino acids. With V trimmed by 6 bases and J by 3 bases, 6 bases remained unmatched. CDR3 residues: CASRTYSGGYEQYF. Here the CDR3 DNA reads TGTGCCAGCAGGACCTATAGCGGGGGCTACGAGCAGTACTTC.

V is TRBV2 and J is TRBJ2-1; a weak D match, TRBD2 (6 bases). CDR3 size: 15 residues. CDR1 and CDR2 (germline): SNHLY, FYNNEI. Trimming took off 3 bases at V and 2 bases at J, with 11 bases between the two ends. CDR3 protein: CASSDRTKTYNEQFF. DNA of the CDR3: TGTGCCAGCAGTGATAGGACTAAAACCTACAATGAGCAGTTCTTC.

This chain uses TRBV5-1 with TRBJ2-1; the match to TRBD2 covers 7 bases. The ends lost 7 bases at V and 0 bases at J; junction bases unmatched: 4. Germline lookup yields CDR1 SGHRS and CDR2 YFSETQ. The CDR3 extends over 14 amino acids. The CDR3 sequence: CASGSGNSYNEQFF. Here the CDR3 DNA reads TGCGCCAGCGGGAGCGGGAACTCCTACAATGAGCAGTTCTTC.

This rearrangement joins TRBV2 to TRBJ2-7; 10 bases map to TRBD2. Trimming removed 6 bases from V and 2 bases from J; junction bases left unmatched: 4. Germline V gene lookup returns CDR1 SNHLY and CDR2 FYNNEI. The CDR3 spans 14 residues. CDR3 sequence (DNA): TGTGCCAGCAGAGCTAGCGGGAGCGCCTACGAGCAGTACTTC. It codes for CASRASGSAYEQYF.

The J gene is TRBJ2-1, the V gene TRBV11-3; 8 bases align to TRBD1. Germline CDR1 is SGHNT and CDR2 is YENEEA. J lost 7 bases, V lost 0 bases, and 5 bases had no gene match. CDR3 length equals 15 residues. CDR3 coding DNA: TGTGCCAGCAGCTTAGATAACACAGGGGGAAATGAGCAGTTCTTC. As protein: CASSLDNTGGNEQFF.

The V call is TRBV4-1, the J call TRBJ1-5; D unresolved. The CDR3 spans 13 residues. V gave up 1 base and J gave up 4 bases, with 5 bases separating them. Germline CDR1 is MGHRA and CDR2 is YSYEKL. CDR3 in DNA: TGCGCCAGCAGCCAAGCCCCAAATCAGCCCCAGCATTTT. It encodes CASSQAPNQPQHF.

The chain links TRBV7-9 to TRBJ2-1; 10 nucleotides match TRBD1. The CDR3 is 15 residues long. Trimming took 5 bases from V and 5 from J; bases not matched to a gene: 6. In germline, CDR1 is SEHNR, CDR2 FQNEAQ (reference sequence). This CDR3 is CASSAPGQGNNEQFF. The CDR3 bases are TGTGCCAGCAGCGCTCCGGGACAGGGGAACAATGAGCAGTTCTTC.

The gene calls are TRBV9 and TRBJ2-3; D uncertain. Germline V lookup: CDR1 SGDLS, CDR2 YYNGEE. This CDR3 is 14 amino acids long. V was pared by 3 bases and J by 6 bases, with 14 bases between. CDR3 bases: TGTGCCAGCAGCGCCAGTCTGAGGTTGGATACGCAGTATTTT. This codes for CASSASLRLDTQYF.

The chain uses TRBV4-2 and TRBJ1-3; D possibly corresponds to TRBD1 (5 bases). With 0 bases removed from V and 5 bases from J, the gap between germline ends came to 14 bases. CDR3 size: 16 residues. CDR1 is LGHNA and CDR2 is YNFKEQ in the germline V gene. The CDR3 sequence: CASSQDGGESRNTIYF. The CDR3 DNA is TGTGCCAGCAGCCAAGATGGGGGGGAATCAAGAAACACCATATATTTT.

The chain links TRBV29-1 to TRBJ2-7, with a possible D match to TRBD2 (7 bases). CDR1 is SQVTM and CDR2 is ANQGSEA in the germline V gene. V was trimmed by 4 bases and J by 4 bases, leaving 11 bases between them. The CDR3 is made up of 12 amino acids. The CDR3 DNA reads as TGCAGCGTTGCGGGGGGCCAGTACGAGCAGTACTTC. Its translation: CSVAGGQYEQYF.

The V gene is TRBV18, the J gene TRBJ2-3, with D maybe TRBD1 (5 bases). The CDR3 runs to 15 residues. Germline assignment: CDR1 KGHSH and CDR2 LQKENI. Trimming pared 6 bases from V and 1 base from J, leaving 14 bases between. The CDR3 spells CASSPFRQRTDTQYF. The CDR3, as DNA: TGTGCCAGCTCCCCTTTTAGACAGCGCACAGATACGCAGTATTTT.

V is TRBV6-5 and J is TRBJ1-2; 9 bases map to TRBD1. CDR3 size: 15 residues. The trim removed 5 bases at V and 4 bases at J, leaving 8 bases unmatched. The germline gives CDR1 MNHEY, CDR2 SVGAGI. The CDR3: CASSPTGTGIYGYTF. CDR3 nucleotide sequence: TGTGCCAGCAGTCCCACCGGGACAGGGATCTATGGCTACACCTTC.

With respect to this clone: Germline and junction disagree at one end, which may indicate a read error. The gene calls are TRBV29-1 and TRBJ1-1; no definite D call. The V gene's germline CDR1 is SQVTM and CDR2 ANQGSEA. The CDR3 covers 13 residues. CDR3 coding DNA: TGCAGCGGTGAACTTACGGGGAACACTGAAGCTTTCTTT. It translates to CSGELTGNTEAFF.

This sequence joins TRBV6-1 and TRBJ2-1; D uncertain. Trimming removed 4 bases at V and 15 bases at J, with 13 bases between. Germline CDR1 is MNHNS and CDR2 is SASEGT. The CDR3 covers 11 residues. This CDR3 reads CASSGVFGGFF. In nucleotides, the CDR3 is TGTGCCAGCAGTGGGGTTTTTGGCGGGTTCTTC.

The rearrangement links TRBV5-4 to TRBJ2-3; tentative D call: TRBD1 (5 bases). This CDR3 is 15 amino acids long. Germline-derived CDR1 and CDR2 are SGHNT and YYREEE (reference sequence). V dropped 1 base and J dropped 2 bases, with 11 bases sitting between them. CDR3 in DNA: TGTGCCAGCAGCTTGAGAGACAGTTCCACAGATACGCAGTATTTT. Translated, it gives CASSLRDSSTDTQYF.

The chain couples TRBV18 to TRBJ2-5, with TRBD1 as a possible D gene (5 bases). V dropped 2 bases and J dropped 5 bases, with 12 bases sitting between them. The germline V gene encodes CDR1 KGHSH and CDR2 LQKENI. The length of the CDR3 is 14 residues. CDR3 bases: TGTGCCAGCTCACCAGGGCAGGGATGGGAGACCCAGTACTTC. Protein sequence: CASSPGQGWETQYF. The full variable domain, rest sourced from reference TRBV18 and TRBJ2-5, is NAGVMQNPRHLVRRRGQEARLRCSPMKGHSHVYWYRQLPEEGLKFMVYLQKENIIDESGMPKERFSAEFPKEGPSILRIQQVVRGDSAAYFCASSPGQGWETQYFGPGTRLLVL.

The chain uses TRBV27 and TRBJ1-5; D unclear. Germline lookup yields CDR1 MNHEY and CDR2 SMNVEV (reference sequence). Trimming shortened V by 5 bases and J by 5 bases, and 10 bases separated the two germline ends. This CDR3 region has 13 residues. CDR3 coding DNA: TGTGCCAGCAGTCCAACAGAGTATCAGCCCCAGCATTTT. Translating gives CASSPTEYQPQHF.